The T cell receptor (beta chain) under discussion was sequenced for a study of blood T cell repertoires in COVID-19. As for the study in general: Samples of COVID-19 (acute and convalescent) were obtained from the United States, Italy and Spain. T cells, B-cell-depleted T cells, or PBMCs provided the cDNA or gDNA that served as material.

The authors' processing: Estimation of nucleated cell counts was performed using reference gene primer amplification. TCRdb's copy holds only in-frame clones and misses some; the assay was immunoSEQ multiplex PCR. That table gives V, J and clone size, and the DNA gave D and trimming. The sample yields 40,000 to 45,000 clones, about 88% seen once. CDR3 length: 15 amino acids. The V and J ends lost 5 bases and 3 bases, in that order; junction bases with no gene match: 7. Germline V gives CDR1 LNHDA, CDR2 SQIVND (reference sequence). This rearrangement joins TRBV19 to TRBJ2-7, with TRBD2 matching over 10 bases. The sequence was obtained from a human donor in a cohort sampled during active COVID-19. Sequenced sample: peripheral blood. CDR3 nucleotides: TGTGCCAGTAGTCCCTGGACTAGCGGTGTCTACGAGCAGTACTTC. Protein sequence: CASSPWTSGVYEQYF.